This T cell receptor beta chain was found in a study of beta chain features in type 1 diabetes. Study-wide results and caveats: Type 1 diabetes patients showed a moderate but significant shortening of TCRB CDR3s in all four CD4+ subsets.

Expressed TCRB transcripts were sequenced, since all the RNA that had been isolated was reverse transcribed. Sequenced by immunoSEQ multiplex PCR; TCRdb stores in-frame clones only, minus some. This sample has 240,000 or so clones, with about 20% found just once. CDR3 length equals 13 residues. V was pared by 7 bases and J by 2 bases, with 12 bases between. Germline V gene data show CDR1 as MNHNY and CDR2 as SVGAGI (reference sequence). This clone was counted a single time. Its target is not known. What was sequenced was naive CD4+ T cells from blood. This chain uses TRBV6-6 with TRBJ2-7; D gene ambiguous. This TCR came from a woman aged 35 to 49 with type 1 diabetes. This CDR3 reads CASTVTSTYEQYF. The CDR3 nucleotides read TGTGCCAGCACCGTGACAAGTACCTACGAGCAGTACTTC.